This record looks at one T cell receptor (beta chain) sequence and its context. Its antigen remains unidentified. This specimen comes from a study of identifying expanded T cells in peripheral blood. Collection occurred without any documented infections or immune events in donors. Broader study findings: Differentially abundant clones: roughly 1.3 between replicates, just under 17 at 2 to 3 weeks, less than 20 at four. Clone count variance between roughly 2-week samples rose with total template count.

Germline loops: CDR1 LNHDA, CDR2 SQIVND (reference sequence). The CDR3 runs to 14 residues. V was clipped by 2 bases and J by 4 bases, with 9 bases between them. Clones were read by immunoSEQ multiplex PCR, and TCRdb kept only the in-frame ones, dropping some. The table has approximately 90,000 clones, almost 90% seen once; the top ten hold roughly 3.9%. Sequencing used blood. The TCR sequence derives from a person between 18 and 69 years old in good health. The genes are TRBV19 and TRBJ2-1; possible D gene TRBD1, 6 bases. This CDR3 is CASSILTGYNEQFF. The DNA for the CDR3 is TGTGCCAGTAGTATATTGACAGGTTACAATGAGCAGTTCTTC.